Below are 27 T cell receptor beta chains sequenced from a single sample in a study of HIV-infected patients and healthy controls. cDNA was made from 500 ng RNA using alpha and beta constant primers. Using multiplexing indices, alpha and beta chain libraries were generated apart by chain-specific third strand synthesis. Using its own MiXCR run on the 5' RACE reads, TCRdb lists one record per CDR3 protein. The data show about 7,400 distinct CDR3 sequences, with 9% to 9.5% seen just once and about 15% held by the top ten. No cell fractionation was done, so the repertoire covers all unsorted peripheral blood T cells. The source was blood, collected before antiretroviral therapy. These receptors were collected from an adult with HIV infection.

This clonotype is medium-sized within its sample. The rearrangement links TRBV6-6 to TRBJ1-5, with 7 bases fitting TRBD1. V dropped 7 bases and J dropped 7; count of bases not matched to a gene: 13. The germline V gene has CDR1 MNHNY and CDR2 SVGAGI (reference sequence). This CDR3 has 15 residues. DNA for the CDR3: TGTGCCAGCACCCCTCGGGGAGGGGACAGCCAGCCCCAGCATTTT. This encodes CASTPRGGDSQPQHF.

The chain uses TRBV6-1 and TRBJ2-6, with D possibly matching TRBD2 (5 bases). V was shortened by 1 base and J by 2 bases, with 9 bases between the two germline ends. The CDR3 contains 16 residues. Germline-derived CDR1 and CDR2 are MNHNS and SASEGT. In DNA form, the CDR3 reads TGTGCCAGCAGTGAAGAACGGGGAACTGGGGCCAACGTCCTGACTTTC. Amino acid sequence: CASSEERGTGANVLTF.

This clonotype was seen many times. CDR3 in DNA: TGTGCCACCAGTGATTCAGGACAGCTCACAGATACGCAGTATTTT. As protein: CATSDSGQLTDTQYF. The chain is built from TRBV24-1 and TRBJ2-3, with D tentatively TRBD1 (6 bases). The germline V and J ends were trimmed by 2 bases and 2 bases, with 10 bases remaining between them. The germline V gene has CDR1 KGHDR and CDR2 SFDVKD. CDR3 length: 15 residues.

The table lists this clonotype with many counts. The chain carries TRBV12-3 or TRBV12-4 and TRBJ2-7; no definite D call. The CDR3 consists of 13 residues. V lost 7 bases, J lost 0 bases, and 10 bases lay in between. As DNA, the CDR3 is TGTGCCAGCACCCTGACCAGCTCCTACGAGCAGTACTTC. As protein: CASTLTSSYEQYF.

The table lists this clonotype with many counts. V and J are TRBV29-1 and TRBJ2-7; D is uncertain. The CDR3 is 14 residues long. Deletions cut 0 bases from V and 0 bases from J, with 9 bases between. The germline CDR1 and CDR2 sequences are SQVTM and ANQGSEA. CDR3: CSVEDKGISYEQYF. In DNA form, the CDR3 reads TGCAGCGTTGAAGACAAGGGTATCTCCTACGAGCAGTACTTC.

By sample share, this clonotype is medium-sized. The chain employs TRBV2 and TRBJ2-6; D gene uncertain. The CDR3 extends over 17 amino acids. CDR1 and CDR2 (germline): SNHLY, FYNNEI. V was pared by 3 bases and J by 1 base, with 13 bases between. Here the CDR3 reads CASSDPSLPSGANVLTF. The CDR3 coding sequence is TGTGCCAGCAGTGACCCATCCCTCCCATCTGGGGCCAACGTCCTGACTTTC.

The J gene is TRBJ2-5, the V gene TRBV6-5; TRBD1 agrees at 8 bases. V dropped 5 bases and J dropped 2; count of bases not matched to a gene: 4. The V gene's germline CDR1 is MNHEY and CDR2 SVGAGI. This CDR3 region has 14 residues. In DNA form, the CDR3 reads TGTGCCAGCAGTCAGGACAGGGCTCAAGAGACCCAGTACTTC. Residues: CASSQDRAQETQYF.

The sample holds a few counts of this clonotype. This rearrangement joins TRBV5-1 to TRBJ2-7; no reliable D call. CDR1 SGHRS and CDR2 YFSETQ come from the germline V gene. The CDR3 is 11 residues long. V lost 5 bases to trimming and J lost 1 base, with 4 bases between them. CDR3 region: CASSRSYEQYF. As DNA, the CDR3 is TGCGCCAGCAGTCGGTCCTACGAGCAGTACTTC.

This clonotype was detected a few times. The chain has TRBV4-2 and TRBJ2-1; 14 bases map to TRBD2. The CDR3 spans 19 residues. V dropped 4 bases and J dropped 4; count of bases not matched to a gene: 12. The V gene's germline CDR1 is LGHNA and CDR2 YNFKEQ. The CDR3: CASSLRALGTSGGYNEQFF. CDR3 coding DNA: TGTGCCAGCAGCCTCAGGGCCTTGGGGACTAGCGGGGGTTACAATGAGCAGTTCTTC.

This clonotype has ten or more counts. This chain uses TRBV19 with TRBJ1-4; D unresolved. Trimming removed 0 bases at V and 5 bases at J, with 10 bases between. Germline lookup yields CDR1 LNHDA and CDR2 SQIVND (reference sequence). The CDR3 extends over 15 amino acids. CDR3 loop: CASSIDFGMNEKLFF. The CDR3 DNA follows: TGTGCCAGTAGTATAGATTTCGGGATGAATGAAAAACTGTTTTTT.

This clonotype was counted at least ten times. The V and J genes are TRBV5-4 and TRBJ2-5, with 9 bases lining up with TRBD2. The germline V gene encodes CDR1 SGHNT and CDR2 YYREEE (reference sequence). The trim removed 6 bases at V and 0 bases at J, leaving 6 bases unmatched. The CDR3 is 15 amino acids. The CDR3 is CASTPSGGYQETQYF. The CDR3 nucleotides read TGTGCCAGCACCCCCAGCGGGGGGTACCAAGAGACCCAGTACTTC.

By proportion, this clonotype is medium-sized (0.01 to 0.1%). The rearrangement links TRBV28 to TRBJ2-4, with 9 bases aligning to TRBD2. The ends lost 11 bases at V and 1 base at J; junction bases unmatched: 15. CDR3 length: 17 residues. CDR1 and CDR2 from the germline V gene are MDHEN and SYDVKM. This chain's CDR3 is CACYSGGPAGAKNIQYF. The CDR3 DNA reads as TGTGCCTGCTATAGCGGGGGCCCGGCGGGGGCCAAAAACATTCAGTACTTC.

The chain has TRBV5-1 and TRBJ1-2; D not certain. The CDR3 is made up of 14 amino acids. CDR1 is SGHRS and CDR2 is YFSETQ in the germline V gene. With 4 bases removed from V and 2 bases from J, the gap between germline ends came to 12 bases. CDR3 protein: CASSQFEGNYGYTF. CDR3 DNA: TGCGCCAGCAGCCAGTTTGAAGGGAACTATGGCTACACCTTC. The whole variable domain, filled in from reference TRBV5-1 and TRBJ1-2, reads KAGVTQTPRYLIKTRGQQVTLSCSPISGHRSVSWYQQTPGQGLQFLFEYFSETQRNKGNFPGRFSGRQFSNSRSEMNVSTLELGDSALYLCASSQFEGNYGYTFGSGTRLTVV.

This clonotype is medium-sized by share. V and J are TRBV7-9 and TRBJ2-4, with 10 bases identical to TRBD1. Per germline, CDR1 SEHNR and CDR2 FQNEAQ (reference sequence). After removal of 6 bases from V and 1 base from J, the junction contained 9 bases not matched to a gene. The CDR3 loop spans 17 amino acids. CDR3 protein: CASSLRDRGGAKNIQYF. DNA of the CDR3: TGTGCCAGCAGTCTCCGGGACAGGGGTGGGGCCAAAAACATTCAGTACTTC.

This clonotype was observed many times. The chain carries TRBV6-5 and TRBJ1-1, with 7 nucleotides matching TRBD1. The CDR3 is 16 amino acids. V trimming: 0 bases; J trimming: 4 bases; junction bases outside the gene matches: 8. In germline, CDR1 is MNHEY, CDR2 SVGAGI. CDR3 in DNA: TGTGCCAGCAGTTACTCAACTTCTGCAGGGGGCACTGAAGCTTTCTTT. It encodes CASSYSTSAGGTEAFF.

This clonotype was seen ten or more times. This sequence joins TRBV7-9 and TRBJ2-1; perhaps TRBD2 as D (6 bases). The CDR3 spans 17 residues. V gave up 0 bases and J gave up 4 bases, with 16 bases separating them. Germline V gene data show CDR1 as SEHNR and CDR2 as FQNEAQ (reference sequence). The CDR3 DNA reads as TGTGCCAGCAGCTTAGCGCGGAACGGGAGAGGGTACAATGAGCAGTTCTTC. Translating it yields CASSLARNGRGYNEQFF.

This clonotype is classed as medium-sized. The V gene is TRBV4-2, the J gene TRBJ1-1; 9 positions match TRBD1. Trimming took 3 bases from V and 1 from J; bases not matched to a gene: 6. The CDR3 covers 16 residues. Looked up from germline, CDR1 is LGHNA and CDR2 is YNFKEQ. CDR3 loop: CASSHLQGARNTEAFF. DNA of the CDR3: TGTGCCAGCAGCCATTTACAGGGGGCTAGGAACACTGAAGCTTTCTTT.

This clonotype is medium-sized. This chain links TRBV19 with TRBJ2-1; no reliable D call. The V and J ends lost 1 base and 9 bases respectively, with 7 bases between them. In germline, CDR1 is LNHDA, CDR2 SQIVND (reference sequence). This CDR3 comprises 12 residues. CDR3 protein: CASSIVSAEQFF. The DNA of the CDR3 is TGTGCCAGTAGTATAGTCTCGGCTGAGCAGTTCTTC.

In its sample, this clonotype is medium-sized. J is TRBJ2-7 and V is TRBV6-2 or TRBV6-3; D is uncertain. Trimming removed 7 bases at V and 6 bases at J, with 13 bases between. The CDR3 spans 12 residues. Germline V gene lookup returns CDR1 MNHEY and CDR2 SVGEGT. CDR3 sequence (DNA): TGTGCCAGCAAGGAAGGGATAGGCGAGCAGTACTTC. This encodes CASKEGIGEQYF.

This clonotype was observed many times. V usage is TRBV5-1 and J usage is TRBJ2-3, with 8 bases matching TRBD2. The CDR3 has 16 residues. Germline assignment: CDR1 SGHRS and CDR2 YFSETQ. With V trimmed by 4 bases and J by 3 bases, 10 bases remained unmatched. CDR3 in DNA: TGCGCCAGCAGCGGTGGAGCGGGGGTATGGACAGATACGCAGTATTTT. This sequence encodes CASSGGAGVWTDTQYF.

At least ten counts were recorded for this clonotype. The rearrangement uses TRBV12-3 or TRBV12-4 and TRBJ1-4, with no clear D. The ends were cut back, 10 bases at V and 3 bases at J, with 12 bases in the middle. The CDR3 is made up of 13 amino acids. The CDR3 DNA sequence: TGTGCCACTACCACACCAGCTAATGAAAAACTGTTTTTT. Its protein is CATTTPANEKLFF.

By sample fraction, this clonotype is medium-sized (0.01 to 0.1%). The chain employs TRBV18 and TRBJ2-3, with D hard to call. Per germline, CDR1 KGHSH and CDR2 LQKENI. CDR3 length: 15 residues. The V gene lost 0 bases and the J gene lost 2 bases, with 9 bases spanning the gap. The CDR3 DNA reads as TGTGCCAGCTCACCACCCTCCGCCAACACAGATACGCAGTATTTT. This sequence encodes CASSPPSANTDTQYF.

This clonotype was observed at least ten times. This rearrangement joins TRBV5-6 to TRBJ1-6; no firm D call. CDR1 is SGHDT and CDR2 is YYEEEE in the germline V gene. The CDR3 length is 14 residues. Trimming cost V 4 bases and J 8 bases, with 13 bases left between them. The CDR3 region is CASSPLGFDSPLHF. The CDR3, as DNA: TGTGCCAGCAGCCCGTTGGGATTTGATTCACCCCTCCACTTT.

This clonotype was found many times. The V gene is TRBV28, the J gene TRBJ2-3; D is uncertain. CDR3 size: 10 residues. The germline V gene has CDR1 MDHEN and CDR2 SYDVKM. V lost 11 bases to trimming and J lost 7 bases, with 10 bases between them. The CDR3 spells CAPNSYTQYF. DNA of the CDR3: TGTGCCCCCAACTCATATACGCAGTATTTT. The whole variable domain, remainder taken from reference TRBV28 and TRBJ2-3, is DVKVTQSSRYLVKRTGEKVFLECVQDMDHENMFWYRQDPGLGLRLIYFSYDVKMKEKGDIPEGYSVSREKKERFSLILESASTNQTSMYLCAPNSYTQYFGPGTRLTVL.

The CDR3, as DNA: TGCGCCAGCAGCTTGGACAACCTCCCAGATGGCTACACCTTC. Translated: CASSLDNLPDGYTF. The genes are TRBV5-1 and TRBJ1-2; D gene unclear. The CDR3 covers 14 residues. Trimming removed 0 bases from V and 6 bases from J, with 12 bases in between. Germline V lookup: CDR1 SGHRS, CDR2 YFSETQ.

This clonotype was recorded many times. This chain's CDR3 is CSVEGPRKRGHDTQYF. CDR3 DNA: TGCAGCGTTGAAGGCCCAAGGAAAAGGGGCCATGATACGCAGTATTTT. The genes are TRBV29-1 and TRBJ2-3, with D maybe TRBD1 (5 bases). Germline CDR1 and CDR2: SQVTM and ANQGSEA. This CDR3 has 16 residues. V was trimmed by 1 base and J by 6 bases, leaving 20 bases between them.

This clonotype was recorded many times. The chain links TRBV4-1 to TRBJ2-5, with D possibly matching TRBD2 (5 bases). Per the germline V gene, CDR1 is MGHRA and CDR2 is YSYEKL. V lost 3 bases, J lost 5 bases, and 10 bases lay in between. CDR3 length: 13 amino acids. CDR3 in amino acids: CASSQIPGETQYF. CDR3 in DNA: TGCGCCAGCAGCCAGATCCCGGGGGAGACCCAGTACTTC.